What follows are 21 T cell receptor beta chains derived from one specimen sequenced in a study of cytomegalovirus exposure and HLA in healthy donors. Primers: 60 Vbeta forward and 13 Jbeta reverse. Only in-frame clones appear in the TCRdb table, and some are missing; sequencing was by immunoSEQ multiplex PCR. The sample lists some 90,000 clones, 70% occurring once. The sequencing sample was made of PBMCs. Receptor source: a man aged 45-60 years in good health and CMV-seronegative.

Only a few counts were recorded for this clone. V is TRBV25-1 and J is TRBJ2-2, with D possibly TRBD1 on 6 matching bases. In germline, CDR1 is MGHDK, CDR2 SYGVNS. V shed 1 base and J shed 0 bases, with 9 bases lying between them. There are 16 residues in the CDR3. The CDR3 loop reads CASSEFAGANTGELFF. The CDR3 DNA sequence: TGTGCCAGCAGTGAATTTGCAGGGGCGAACACCGGGGAGCTGTTTTTT.

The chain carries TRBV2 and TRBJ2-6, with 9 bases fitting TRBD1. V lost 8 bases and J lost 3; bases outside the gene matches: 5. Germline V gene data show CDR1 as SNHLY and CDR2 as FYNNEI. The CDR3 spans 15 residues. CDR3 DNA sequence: TGTGCCAGCGGAACAGGGGGCTTTGGGGCCAACGTCCTGACTTTC. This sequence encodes CASGTGGFGANVLTF.

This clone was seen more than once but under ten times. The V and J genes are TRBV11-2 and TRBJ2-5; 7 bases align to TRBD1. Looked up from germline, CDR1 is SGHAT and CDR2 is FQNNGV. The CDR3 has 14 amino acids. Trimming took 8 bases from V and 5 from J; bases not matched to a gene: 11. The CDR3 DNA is TGTGCCAGCGGCAGACAGGGATGGGGCGAGACCCAGTACTTC. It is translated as CASGRQGWGETQYF.

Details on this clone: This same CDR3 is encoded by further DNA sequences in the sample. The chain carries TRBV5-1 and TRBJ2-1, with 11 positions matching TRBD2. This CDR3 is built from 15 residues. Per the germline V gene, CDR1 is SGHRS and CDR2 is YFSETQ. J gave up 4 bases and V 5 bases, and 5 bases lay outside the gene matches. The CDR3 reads CASSSGTSGYNEQFF. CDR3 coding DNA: TGCGCCAGCAGTTCCGGGACTAGCGGTTACAATGAGCAGTTCTTC. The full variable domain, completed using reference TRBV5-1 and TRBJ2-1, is KAGVTQTPRYLIKTRGQQVTLSCSPISGHRSVSWYQQTPGQGLQFLFEYFSETQRNKGNFPGRFSGRQFSNSRSEMNVSTLELGDSALYLCASSSGTSGYNEQFFGPGTRLTVL.

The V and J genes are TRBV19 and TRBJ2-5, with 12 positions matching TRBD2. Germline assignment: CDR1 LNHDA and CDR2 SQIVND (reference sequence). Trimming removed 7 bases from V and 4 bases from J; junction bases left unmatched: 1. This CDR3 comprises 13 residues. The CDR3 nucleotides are TGTGCCAGTATGGGACTAGCGGGAGAGACCCAGTACTTC. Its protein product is CASMGLAGETQYF.

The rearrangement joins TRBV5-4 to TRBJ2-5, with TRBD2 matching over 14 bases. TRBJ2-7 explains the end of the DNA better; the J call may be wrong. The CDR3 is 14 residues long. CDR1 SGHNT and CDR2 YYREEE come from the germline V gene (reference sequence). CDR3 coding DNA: TGTGCCAGCGGGACTAGCGGGAGATCAGGCGAGCAGTACTTC. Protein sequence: CASGTSGRSGEQYF.

The CDR3 sequence is CASSYSDRGFEQYF. In nucleotides, the CDR3 is TGTGCCAGCAGTTACTCCGACAGGGGATTCGAGCAGTACTTC. The V gene is TRBV6-6, the J gene TRBJ2-7, with 8 bases lining up with TRBD1. The V gene's germline CDR1 is MNHNY and CDR2 SVGAGI (reference sequence). Losses at the gene ends were 0 bases for V and 6 bases for J; bases not matched to a gene: 4. The CDR3 loop spans 14 amino acids.

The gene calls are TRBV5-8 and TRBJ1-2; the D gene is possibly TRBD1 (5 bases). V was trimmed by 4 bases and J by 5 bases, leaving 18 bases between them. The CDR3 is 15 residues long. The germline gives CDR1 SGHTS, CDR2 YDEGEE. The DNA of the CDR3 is TGTGCCAGCAGCCTCCAACACCGGGGGGGGTATGGCTACACCTTC. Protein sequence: CASSLQHRGGYGYTF.

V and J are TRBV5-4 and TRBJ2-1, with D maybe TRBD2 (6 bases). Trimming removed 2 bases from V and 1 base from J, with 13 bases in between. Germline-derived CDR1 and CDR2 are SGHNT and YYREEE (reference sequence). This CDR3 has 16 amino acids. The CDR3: CASSFGTGRSYNEQFF. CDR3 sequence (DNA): TGTGCCAGCAGCTTTGGGACCGGGAGATCCTACAATGAGCAGTTCTTC. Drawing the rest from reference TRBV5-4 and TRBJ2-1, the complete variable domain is ETGVTQSPTHLIKTRGQQVTLRCSSQSGHNTVSWYQQALGQGPQFIFQYYREEENGRGNFPPRFSGLQFPNYSSELNVNALELDDSALYLCASSFGTGRSYNEQFFGPGTRLTVL.

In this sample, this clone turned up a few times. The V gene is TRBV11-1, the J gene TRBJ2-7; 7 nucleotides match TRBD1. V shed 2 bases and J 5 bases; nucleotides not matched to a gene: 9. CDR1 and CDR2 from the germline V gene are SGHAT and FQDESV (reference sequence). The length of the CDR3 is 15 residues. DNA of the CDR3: TGTGCCAGCAGCTTACACAGGGGAGCTGGAAACGAGCAGTACTTC. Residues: CASSLHRGAGNEQYF.

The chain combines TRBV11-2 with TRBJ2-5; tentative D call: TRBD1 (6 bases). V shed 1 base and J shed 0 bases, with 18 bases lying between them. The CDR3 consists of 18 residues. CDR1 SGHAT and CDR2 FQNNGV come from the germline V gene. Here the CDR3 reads CASSLASFRGQYQETQYF. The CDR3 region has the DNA TGTGCCAGCAGCTTAGCGTCATTCAGGGGCCAGTACCAAGAGACCCAGTACTTC.

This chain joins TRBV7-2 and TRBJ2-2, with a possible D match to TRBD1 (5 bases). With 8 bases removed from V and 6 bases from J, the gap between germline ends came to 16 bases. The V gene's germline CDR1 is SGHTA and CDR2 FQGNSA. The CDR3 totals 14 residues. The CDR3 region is CASGASGPAGELFF. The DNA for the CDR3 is TGTGCCAGCGGGGCGTCAGGGCCAGCCGGGGAGCTGTTTTTT.

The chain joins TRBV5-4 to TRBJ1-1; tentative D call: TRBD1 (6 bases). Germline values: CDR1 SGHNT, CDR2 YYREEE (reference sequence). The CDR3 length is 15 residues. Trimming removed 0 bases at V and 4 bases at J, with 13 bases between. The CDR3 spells CASSLGGGRGTEAFF. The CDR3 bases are TGTGCCAGCAGCTTGGGAGGGGGAAGGGGCACTGAAGCTTTCTTT.

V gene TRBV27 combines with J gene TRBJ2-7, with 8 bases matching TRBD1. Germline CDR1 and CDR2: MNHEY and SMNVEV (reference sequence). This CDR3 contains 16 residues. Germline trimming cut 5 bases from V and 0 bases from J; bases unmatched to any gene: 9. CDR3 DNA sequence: TGTGCCAGCAGTCCATCGACAGGGGAGAGCTCCTACGAGCAGTACTTC. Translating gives CASSPSTGESSYEQYF.

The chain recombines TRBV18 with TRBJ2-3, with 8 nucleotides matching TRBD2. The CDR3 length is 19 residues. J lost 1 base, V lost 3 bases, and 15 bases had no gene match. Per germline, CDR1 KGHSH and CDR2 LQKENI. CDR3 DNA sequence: TGTGCCAGCTCACCGATCCGGAGTGCTAGCGGGTTTGGCACAGATACGCAGTATTTT. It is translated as CASSPIRSASGFGTDTQYF.

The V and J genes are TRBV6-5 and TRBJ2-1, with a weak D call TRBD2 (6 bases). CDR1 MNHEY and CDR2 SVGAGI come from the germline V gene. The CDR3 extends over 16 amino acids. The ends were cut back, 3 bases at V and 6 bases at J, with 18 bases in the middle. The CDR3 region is CASSYDGTPQLNEQFF. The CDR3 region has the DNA TGTGCCAGCAGTTATGATGGGACTCCACAACTCAATGAGCAGTTCTTC.

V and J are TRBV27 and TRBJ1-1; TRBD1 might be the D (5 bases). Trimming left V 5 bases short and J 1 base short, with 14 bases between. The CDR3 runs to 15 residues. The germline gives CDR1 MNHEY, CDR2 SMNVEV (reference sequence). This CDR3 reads CASSPSVGRNTEAFF. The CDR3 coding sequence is TGTGCCAGCAGTCCGTCGGTGGGGCGGAACACTGAAGCTTTCTTT.

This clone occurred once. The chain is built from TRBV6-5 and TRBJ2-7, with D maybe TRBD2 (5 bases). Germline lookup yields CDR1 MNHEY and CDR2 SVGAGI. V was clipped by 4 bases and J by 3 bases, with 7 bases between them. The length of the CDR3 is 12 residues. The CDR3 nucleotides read TGTGCCAGCAGTTCACGGGGCTACGAGCAGTACTTC. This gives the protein CASSSRGYEQYF.

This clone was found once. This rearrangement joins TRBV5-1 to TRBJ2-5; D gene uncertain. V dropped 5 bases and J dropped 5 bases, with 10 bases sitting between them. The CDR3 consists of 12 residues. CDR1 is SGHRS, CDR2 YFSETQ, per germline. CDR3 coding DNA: TGCGCCAGCAGATTCGAGTTGGAGACCCAGTACTTC. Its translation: CASRFELETQYF.

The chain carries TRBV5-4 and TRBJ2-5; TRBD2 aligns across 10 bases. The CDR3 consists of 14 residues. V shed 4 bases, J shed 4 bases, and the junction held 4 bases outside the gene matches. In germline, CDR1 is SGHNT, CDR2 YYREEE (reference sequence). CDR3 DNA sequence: TGTGCCAGCAGCCAGAGGACTAGCGGAGAGACCCAGTACTTC. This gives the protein CASSQRTSGETQYF. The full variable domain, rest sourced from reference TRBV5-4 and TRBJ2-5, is ETGVTQSPTHLIKTRGQQVTLRCSSQSGHNTVSWYQQALGQGPQFIFQYYREEENGRGNFPPRFSGLQFPNYSSELNVNALELDDSALYLCASSQRTSGETQYFGPGTRLLVL.

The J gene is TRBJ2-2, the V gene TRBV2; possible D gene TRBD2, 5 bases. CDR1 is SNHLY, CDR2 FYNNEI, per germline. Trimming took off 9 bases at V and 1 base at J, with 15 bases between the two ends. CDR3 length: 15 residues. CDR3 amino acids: CARRGLGENTGELFF. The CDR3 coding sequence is TGTGCCAGAAGAGGGCTGGGAGAGAACACCGGGGAGCTGTTTTTT.